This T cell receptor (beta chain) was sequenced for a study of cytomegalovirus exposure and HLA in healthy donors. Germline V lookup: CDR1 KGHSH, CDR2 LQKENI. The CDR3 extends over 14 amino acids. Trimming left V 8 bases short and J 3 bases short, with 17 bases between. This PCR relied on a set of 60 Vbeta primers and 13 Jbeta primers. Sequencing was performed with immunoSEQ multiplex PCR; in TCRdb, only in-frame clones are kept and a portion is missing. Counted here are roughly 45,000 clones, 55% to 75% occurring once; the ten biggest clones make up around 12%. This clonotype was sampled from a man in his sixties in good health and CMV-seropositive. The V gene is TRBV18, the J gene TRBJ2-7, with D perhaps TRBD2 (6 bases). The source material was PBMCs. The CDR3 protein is CASQKGPGDYEQYF. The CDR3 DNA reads TGTGCCAGCCAAAAGGGACCGGGAGACTACGAGCAGTACTTC.